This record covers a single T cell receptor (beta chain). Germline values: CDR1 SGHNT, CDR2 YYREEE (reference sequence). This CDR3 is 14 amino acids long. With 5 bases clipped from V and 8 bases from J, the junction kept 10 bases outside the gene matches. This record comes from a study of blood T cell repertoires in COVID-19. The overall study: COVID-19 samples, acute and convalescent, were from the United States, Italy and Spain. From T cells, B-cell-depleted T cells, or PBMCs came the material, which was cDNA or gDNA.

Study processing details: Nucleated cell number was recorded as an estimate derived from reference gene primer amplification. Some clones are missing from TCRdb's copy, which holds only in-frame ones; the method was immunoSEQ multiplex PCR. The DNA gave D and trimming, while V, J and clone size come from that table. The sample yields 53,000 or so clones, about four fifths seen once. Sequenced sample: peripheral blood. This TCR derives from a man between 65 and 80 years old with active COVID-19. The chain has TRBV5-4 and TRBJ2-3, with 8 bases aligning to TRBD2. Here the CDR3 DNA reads TGTGCCAGCAGGGAAGCGGGAGCAACTGGTACGCAGTATTTT. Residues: CASREAGATGTQYF.